The 8 T cell receptor beta chains below come from one sample, sequenced in a study of blood T cells in healthy people across ages. Primed by a sample-barcoded 5' primer and a J-beta primer mix, a second PCR proceeded for 7 to 11 cycles. A single record per CDR3 protein comes from TCRdb applying MiXCR to the 5' RACE reads. The data hold about 1,800,000 distinct CDR3 sequences, with 28% observed a single time. Sequences were obtained from blood. The receptor set was obtained from a woman aged 30 to 39 in good health.

This sequence joins TRBV9 and TRBJ2-7; D is ambiguous. The ends were cut back, 0 bases at V and 3 bases at J, with 10 bases in the middle. The length of the CDR3 is 14 residues. Per germline, CDR1 SGDLS and CDR2 YYNGEE. DNA for the CDR3: TGTGCCAGCAGCGTAGCCGACTTCGTCTACGAGCAGTACTTC. Translated, it gives CASSVADFVYEQYF.

This clonotype was seen ten or more times. The chain uses TRBV6-4 and TRBJ2-1; D is perhaps TRBD1 or TRBD2 (6 bases each). Per the germline V gene, CDR1 is MRHNA and CDR2 is SNTAGT. This CDR3 is built from 13 residues. V gave up 5 bases and J gave up 3 bases, with 8 bases separating them. The CDR3 loop reads CASSKGGYNEQFF. For the CDR3, the DNA is TGTGCCAGCAGTAAGGGGGGCTACAATGAGCAGTTCTTC.

The chain links TRBV20-1 to TRBJ2-7; 12 positions match TRBD2. Germline CDR1 is DFQATT and CDR2 is SNEGSKA (reference sequence). J lost 0 bases, V lost 3 bases, and 6 bases had no gene match. The CDR3 length is 16 residues. This chain's CDR3 is CSARTSGGVSSYEQYF. The CDR3 nucleotides read TGCAGTGCTAGGACTAGCGGGGGCGTTAGCTCCTACGAGCAGTACTTC.

The chain links TRBV19 to TRBJ2-7, with 10 bases matching TRBD2. The J call may be incorrect, as the DNA end agrees better with TRBJ2-5. Germline loops: CDR1 LNHDA, CDR2 SQIVND (reference sequence). The CDR3 length is 15 residues. Here the CDR3 reads CASSIPGTSEGTQYF. The CDR3 region has the DNA TGTGCCAGTAGTATCCCCGGGACTAGCGAGGGGACCCAGTACTTC.

The chain employs TRBV18 and TRBJ2-3, with D tentatively TRBD1 or TRBD2 (5 bases each). There are 15 residues in the CDR3. From germline, CDR1 is KGHSH and CDR2 LQKENI. V lost 3 bases and J lost 0, with 10 bases in between. The CDR3 spells CASSPGTPSTDTQYF. The CDR3 DNA follows: TGTGCCAGCTCACCCGGGACGCCAAGCACAGATACGCAGTATTTT.

This clonotype showed up just a few times. The chain combines TRBV15 with TRBJ2-5; TRBD1 agrees at 9 bases. V lost 3 bases and J lost 5; bases outside the gene matches: 10. This CDR3 is built from 16 residues. Germline V gene data show CDR1 as LNHNV and CDR2 as YYDKDF (reference sequence). The CDR3 region has the DNA TGTGCCACCAGCAGCGAATACAGGGGGCAGGGGGAGACCCAGTACTTC. Translating it yields CATSSEYRGQGETQYF.

In this sample, this clonotype turned up a few times. The V call is TRBV20-1, the J call TRBJ1-6; 8 nucleotides align to TRBD1. Germline V CDR1 and CDR2: DFQATT, SNEGSKA (reference sequence). The CDR3 spans 13 residues. With V trimmed by 5 bases and J by 9 bases, 6 bases remained unmatched. The CDR3 DNA reads TGCAGTGCTGGACAGGGTAAAGGTTCACCCCTCCACTTT. It specifies CSAGQGKGSPLHF.

Worth noting for this clonotype: It may be a read error: a sequence one base away is much more abundant. The V and J genes are TRBV7-6 and TRBJ2-5, with TRBD2 as a possible D gene (5 bases). The CDR3 has 14 amino acids. V lost 1 base and J lost 11, with 17 bases in between. Germline CDR1 SGHVS, CDR2 FNYEAQ. DNA of the CDR3: TGTGCCAGCAGCTTAGTTGAGGGAAGACGTGAGCAGTACTTC. Translation: CASSLVEGRREQYF.